These 16 T cell receptor beta chains share one sample of origin, sequenced in a study of control samples from healthy donors and cancer patients. This table comes from immunoSEQ multiplex PCR, and its TCRdb copy is limited to in-frame clones, with some not included. The data hold some 120,000 clones, with more than 80% observed a single time. The sample comprised blood. These receptors originate from a young man in good health.

The CDR3 nucleotides are TGTGCCAGCAGTTACGAGGGGGGGGGCGGTGAGACCCAGTACTTC. Translation gives CASSYEGGGGETQYF. The rearrangement joins TRBV6-5 to TRBJ2-5, with TRBD2 as a possible D gene (7 bases). The V end was cut by 2 bases, the J end by 5 bases, with 15 bases between. Germline V lookup: CDR1 MNHEY, CDR2 SVGAGI. CDR3 length: 15 residues.

V gene TRBV6-1 combines with J gene TRBJ1-2; D is undetermined. In germline, CDR1 is MNHNS, CDR2 SASEGT. Trimming took off 1 base at V and 0 bases at J, with 6 bases between the two ends. This CDR3 spans 14 amino acids. CDR3 residues: CASSEDATNYGYTF. In nucleotides, the CDR3 is TGTGCCAGCAGTGAAGATGCTACTAACTATGGCTACACCTTC.

V usage is TRBV5-8 and J usage is TRBJ2-3; 10 bases line up with TRBD2. CDR1 and CDR2 (germline): SGHTS, YDEGEE. The CDR3 is 17 residues long. Trimming took 2 bases from V and 3 from J; bases not matched to a gene: 9. The chain's CDR3 is CASSLSVTSGNTDTQYF. CDR3 nucleotides: TGTGCCAGCAGCTTAAGTGTTACTAGCGGGAATACAGATACGCAGTATTTT.

A note on this clone: The sample contains more than one DNA sequence encoding this CDR3. The rearrangement uses TRBV28 and TRBJ1-5; no definite D call. CDR1 is MDHEN, CDR2 SYDVKM, per germline. The V end was cut by 4 bases, the J end by 2 bases, with 9 bases between. This CDR3 spans 14 amino acids. The CDR3 nucleotides read TGTGCCAGCAGTTCGGGCACGGGCAATCAGCCCCAGCATTTT. Translation gives CASSSGTGNQPQHF.

This chain's CDR3 is CASRATDRGEQYV. CDR3 bases: TGTGCCAGCAGGGCGACGGACAGGGGGGAGCAGTACGTC. The chain couples TRBV28 to TRBJ2-7, with 10 bases that match TRBD1. This CDR3 is 13 amino acids long. Germline lookup yields CDR1 MDHEN and CDR2 SYDVKM. Unmatched junction bases numbered 6, after V lost 6 bases and J lost 7 bases.

V is TRBV28 and J is TRBJ2-7; D possibly matches TRBD1 or TRBD2 (5 bases each). Germline V gene data show CDR1 as MDHEN and CDR2 as SYDVKM. This CDR3 has 14 amino acids. V shed 7 bases and J shed 0 bases, with 13 bases lying between them. CDR3 region: CASNPAGSSYEQYF. The CDR3 nucleotides are TGTGCCAGCAACCCGGCAGGGAGCTCCTACGAGCAGTACTTC.

This clone appeared a single time. The V gene is TRBV6-5, the J gene TRBJ1-3; TRBD1 matches at 7 bases. The CDR3 consists of 14 residues. Trimming took 7 bases from V and 2 from J; bases not matched to a gene: 5. Germline-derived CDR1 and CDR2 are MNHEY and SVGAGI. The chain's CDR3 is CASKTGQAGNTIYF. DNA for the CDR3: TGTGCCAGCAAAACCGGACAGGCTGGAAACACCATATATTTT.

The chain links TRBV7-9 to TRBJ1-6; no clear D. V gave up 5 bases and J gave up 5 bases, with 16 bases separating them. In germline, CDR1 is SEHNR, CDR2 FQNEAQ (reference sequence). There are 16 residues in the CDR3. The CDR3: CASSPLGGLDNSPLHF. In DNA form, the CDR3 reads TGTGCCAGCAGCCCCCTAGGAGGGCTAGATAATTCACCCCTCCACTTT.

CDR3 loop: CASSPGTGHSNQPQHF. CDR3 nucleotides: TGTGCCAGCAGTCCGGGGACAGGCCATAGCAATCAGCCCCAGCATTTT. This chain links TRBV27 with TRBJ1-5; 8 bases are shared with TRBD1. V lost 5 bases to trimming and J lost 0 bases; unmatched junction nucleotides: 6. There are 16 residues in the CDR3. The germline gives CDR1 MNHEY, CDR2 SMNVEV (reference sequence).

This clone was seen at least ten times. The chain employs TRBV6-4 and TRBJ2-1, with unresolved D. Germline values: CDR1 MRHNA, CDR2 SNTAGT. V was shortened by 0 bases and J by 5 bases, with 5 bases between the two germline ends. The CDR3 totals 13 residues. The CDR3 nucleotides are TGTGCCAGCAGTGACTCAGGGAACAATGAGCAGTTCTTC. Translating it yields CASSDSGNNEQFF.

This clone was picked up one time. The V call is TRBV6-5, the J call TRBJ1-1; D is possibly TRBD1 (5 bases). Trimming took 6 bases from V and 2 from J, leaving 16 bases between them. Germline CDR1 and CDR2: MNHEY and SVGAGI. The CDR3 runs 15 residues. CDR3 amino acids: CASSQEGPFNTEAFF. CDR3 in DNA: TGTGCCAGCAGCCAGGAGGGGCCCTTCAACACTGAAGCTTTCTTT.

This clone was found once. The rearrangement uses TRBV28 and TRBJ1-1; D is unresolved. V was cut by 1 base and J by 8 bases, with 14 bases left in between. Germline CDR1 and CDR2: MDHEN and SYDVKM. The CDR3 has 14 amino acids. The CDR3 DNA is TGTGCCAGCAGTTTATCCCGTCGGGGAACCGAAGCTTTCTTT. Its translation is CASSLSRRGTEAFF.

CDR3 amino acids: CATTDLGGETQYF. CDR3 sequence (DNA): TGTGCCACCACCGACCTGGGCGGCGAGACCCAGTACTTC. This chain joins TRBV3-1 (or the pseudogene TRBV3-2) and TRBJ2-5; D unclear. Per the germline V gene, CDR1 is LGHDT and CDR2 is YNNKEL (reference sequence). With 10 bases removed from V and 5 bases from J, the gap between germline ends came to 17 bases. This CDR3 has 13 residues.

In the case of this clone: Within the sample, other DNA sequences also encode this same CDR3. The chain uses TRBV2 and TRBJ2-6, with D unresolved. This CDR3 is built from 14 residues. V was cut by 6 bases and J by 0 bases, with 6 bases left in between. Germline-derived CDR1 and CDR2 are SNHLY and FYNNEI. The CDR3 nucleotides are TGTGCCAGCAGCAAAGGCTCTGGGGCCAACGTCCTGACTTTC. Translation: CASSKGSGANVLTF. The full variable domain, with the rest looked up from reference TRBV2 and TRBJ2-6, is EPEVTQTPSHQVTQMGQEVILRCVPISNHLYFYWYRQILGQKVEFLVSFYNNEISEKSEIFDDQFSVERPDGSNFTLKIRSTKLEDSAMYFCASSKGSGANVLTFGAGSRLTVL.

This clone was seen only once. V usage is TRBV23-1 and J usage is TRBJ2-7; 13 bases are shared with TRBD2. TRBV23-1 is filed as an ORF, its function uncertain. V trimming: 7 bases; J trimming: 9 bases; junction bases outside the gene matches: 9. The CDR3 length is 14 residues. As DNA, the CDR3 is TGCGCCAGCACCACTAGCGGGAGGGCTACTTTGCAGTACGTC. Translating gives CASTTSGRATLQYV.

V is TRBV27 and J is TRBJ1-1, with a possible D match to TRBD1 (6 bases). CDR1 is MNHEY and CDR2 is SMNVEV in the germline V gene (reference sequence). The CDR3 consists of 15 residues. With 6 bases removed from V and 4 bases from J, the gap between germline ends came to 18 bases. The CDR3 protein is CASSAKGGESTEAFF. CDR3 nucleotides: TGTGCCAGCAGCGCCAAAGGGGGGGAGAGCACTGAAGCTTTCTTT.